The clone carrying this T cell receptor (beta chain) was detected ten times or more. Its antigen is not known. The sample belongs to a study of T cells in Graves' hyperthyroidism and ophthalmopathy. Study-level points and caveats: Median prediction lead before ophthalmopathy onset was 6.5 months with the model. Ophthalmopathy was separated from stable hyperthyroidism by a 13 V-J model.

Amplified TCR beta CDR3 regions derived from RNA transcripts. The TCR CDR3 first-round RT-PCR relied on the HTBI primer set. TCRdb used MiXCR to reprocess the multiplex PCR reads, holding one entry per CDR3 protein. This table has about 640,000 distinct CDR3 sequences, 20% appearing once. J gave up 10 bases and V 4 bases, and 11 bases lay outside the gene matches. This CDR3 comprises 15 residues. The germline V gene encodes CDR1 MDHEN and CDR2 SYDVKM. Diagnosis relied on clinical symptoms, serum thyroxine and TRAb, thyroid ultrasound and orbital computed tomography. The receptor comes from a young man with Graves' ophthalmopathy. Sequenced input: blood. The V and J genes are TRBV28 and TRBJ2-3; 10 nucleotides match TRBD2. This chain's CDR3 is CASSSSVSGGQSQYF. As DNA, the CDR3 is TGTGCCAGCAGTTCATCAGTTAGCGGGGGGCAATCGCAGTATTTT.